Following are 20 T cell receptor beta chains from one sample sequenced in a study of OX40 agonist ivuxolimab in advanced cancers. Repertoires were generated with immunoSEQ multiplex PCR, while TCRdb's copy carries only in-frame clones and drops some. The sample has 85,000 to 95,000 clones; about 88% are singletons. This material consisted of CD4+ or CD8+ T cells sorted from blood, taken in a trial of the OX40 agonist ivuxolimab. Receptors originate from an adult with an advanced solid tumor such as melanoma, head and neck, liver or kidney cancer.

The chain links TRBV13 to TRBJ2-1; the D is unclear. The germline V gene encodes CDR1 PRHDT and CDR2 FYEKMQ (reference sequence). This CDR3 region has 12 residues. V lost 5 bases to trimming and J lost 10 bases, with 12 bases between them. The CDR3 sequence is CASSLNAGEQFF. The CDR3 nucleotides read TGTGCCAGCAGCCTAAACGCTGGCGAGCAGTTCTTC.

The chain carries TRBV4-3 and TRBJ1-2; 7 nucleotides line up with TRBD1. With 1 base clipped from V and 4 bases from J, the junction kept 12 bases outside the gene matches. In germline, CDR1 is LGHNA, CDR2 YSLEER. The CDR3 runs 17 residues. CDR3 protein: CASSQAEGQVEGYGYTF. CDR3 coding DNA: TGCGCCAGCAGCCAAGCTGAAGGACAGGTAGAAGGCTATGGCTACACCTTC.

The genes are TRBV5-4 and TRBJ1-1; 12 nucleotides align to TRBD1. This CDR3 is built from 16 residues. From germline, CDR1 is SGHNT and CDR2 YYREEE (reference sequence). The J segment lost 0 bases and the V segment lost 4 bases, leaving 4 bases of the junction unmatched. CDR3 DNA: TGTGCCAGCAGCCTGGGACAGGGGGCCATGAACACTGAAGCTTTCTTT. Amino acids: CASSLGQGAMNTEAFF.

The rearrangement uses TRBV9 and TRBJ1-1, with a possible D match to TRBD1 (5 bases). CDR1 and CDR2 (germline): SGDLS, YYNGEE. With 1 base removed from V and 5 bases from J, the gap between germline ends came to 12 bases. CDR3 size: 14 residues. The CDR3 bases are TGTGCCAGCAGCGTAAAAGGCTGGGGGACTGAAGCTTTCTTT. This sequence encodes CASSVKGWGTEAFF.

This sequence joins TRBV7-2 and TRBJ2-3; the D gene is possibly TRBD2 (5 bases). Germline lookup yields CDR1 SGHTA and CDR2 FQGNSA. The CDR3 totals 13 residues. The V end lost 4 bases, the J end lost 2 bases, and 7 bases lay between the germline ends. CDR3 sequence: CASSYDYTDTQYF. The CDR3 region has the DNA TGTGCCAGCAGCTATGACTACACAGATACGCAGTATTTT.

The chain recombines TRBV18 with TRBJ1-1; D is undetermined. The CDR3 extends over 13 amino acids. Trimming took 3 bases from V and 2 from J, leaving 7 bases between them. CDR1 and CDR2 from the germline V gene are KGHSH and LQKENI. The CDR3 reads CASSPLQNTEAFF. CDR3 DNA sequence: TGTGCCAGCTCACCTCTCCAAAACACTGAAGCTTTCTTT.

This chain connects TRBV11-2 to TRBJ2-5; 8 bases are a match to TRBD1. Near its end, the DNA agrees better with TRBJ2-7, so the J call may be wrong. The CDR3 consists of 15 residues. Germline loops: CDR1 SGHAT, CDR2 FQNNGV. The CDR3 coding sequence is TGTGCCAGCAGCCCGGGACAGGAGAGAGTTTACGAGCAGTACTTC. Its protein is CASSPGQERVYEQYF.

The chain joins TRBV19 to TRBJ1-2; a weak D match, TRBD1 (5 bases). Germline values: CDR1 LNHDA, CDR2 SQIVND (reference sequence). This CDR3 comprises 14 residues. Trimming took off 5 bases at V and 8 bases at J, with 18 bases between the two ends. The CDR3 region has the DNA TGTGCCAGTAGTCCGACAGACCGAGGCGGGGGCTACACCTTC. Encoded protein: CASSPTDRGGGYTF. Combining the CDR3 with reference TRBV19 and TRBJ1-2 gives the whole variable domain DGGITQSPKYLFRKEGQNVTLSCEQNLNHDAMYWYRQDPGQGLRLIYYSQIVNDFQKGDIAEGYSVSREKKESFPLTVTSAQKNPTAFYLCASSPTDRGGGYTFGSGTRLTVV.

This clone was detected once. The rearrangement links TRBV5-1 to TRBJ1-2; D gene ambiguous. CDR3 length equals 17 residues. Germline V gene data show CDR1 as SGHRS and CDR2 as YFSETQ. Trimming cost V 4 bases and J 0 bases, with 19 bases left between them. The CDR3: CASSVTPGALANYGYTF. The CDR3 DNA sequence: TGCGCCAGCAGCGTTACCCCAGGTGCCCTAGCTAACTATGGCTACACCTTC.

The J gene is TRBJ1-1, the V gene TRBV6-5; D gene uncertain. V lost 6 bases, J lost 0 bases, and 11 bases lay in between. Germline loops: CDR1 MNHEY, CDR2 SVGAGI. The CDR3 extends over 14 amino acids. CDR3 coding DNA: TGTGCCAGCAGGACAACAGAGCTGAACACTGAAGCTTTCTTT. This codes for CASRTTELNTEAFF.

The V and J genes are TRBV15 and TRBJ2-3; D gene uncertain. V was clipped by 1 base and J by 5 bases, with 4 bases between them. This CDR3 is 12 amino acids long. The V gene's germline CDR1 is LNHNV and CDR2 YYDKDF (reference sequence). Written as DNA, the CDR3 is TGTGCCACCAGCAGAGTTTTAGATACGCAGTATTTT. Protein product: CATSRVLDTQYF.

The chain has TRBV12-5 and TRBJ1-3; perhaps TRBD1 as D (5 bases). Germline V gene lookup returns CDR1 LGHNT and CDR2 FRNRAP. This CDR3 is built from 15 residues. The V and J ends lost 7 bases and 0 bases respectively, with 13 bases between them. Here the CDR3 reads CASAGTATSGNTIYF. CDR3 sequence (DNA): TGTGCTAGTGCCGGGACGGCGACCTCTGGAAACACCATATATTTT.

V gene TRBV19 combines with J gene TRBJ1-1; D is uncertain. Germline CDR1 reads LNHDA; CDR2 reads SQIVND (reference sequence). The CDR3 spans 13 residues. Trimming removed 9 bases from V and 5 bases from J, with 16 bases in between. CDR3 sequence (DNA): TGTGCCAGATCCCTCCTCCTTGGGACTGAAGCTTTCTTT. The encoded protein is CARSLLLGTEAFF. Together with reference TRBV19 and TRBJ1-1, the CDR3 gives the full variable domain: DGGITQSPKYLFRKEGQNVTLSCEQNLNHDAMYWYRQDPGQGLRLIYYSQIVNDFQKGDIAEGYSVSREKKESFPLTVTSAQKNPTAFYLCARSLLLGTEAFFGQGTRLTVV.

The gene calls are TRBV14 and TRBJ2-7; D may be TRBD1 (6 bases). This CDR3 is built from 20 residues. Per germline, CDR1 SGHDN and CDR2 FVKESK. V dropped 0 bases and J dropped 1 base, with 25 bases sitting between them. CDR3 loop: CASSQDYKWGDKDRSYEQYF. The CDR3 nucleotides read TGTGCCAGCAGCCAAGATTATAAGTGGGGTGACAAGGACAGATCCTACGAGCAGTACTTC.

The V call is TRBV5-8, the J call TRBJ1-5; D is unclear. V was trimmed by 1 base and J by 5 bases, leaving 4 bases between them. CDR3 length equals 12 residues. Germline loops: CDR1 SGHTS, CDR2 YDEGEE. DNA for the CDR3: TGTGCCAGCAGCTTGAGAGATCAGCCCCAGCATTTT. This encodes CASSLRDQPQHF.

The rearrangement links TRBV6-5 to TRBJ2-7; 10 bases line up with TRBD1. The CDR3 consists of 15 residues. CDR1 and CDR2 from the germline V gene are MNHEY and SVGAGI. The V gene end was trimmed by 6 bases and the J gene end by 1 base; junction bases not matched to a gene: 6. The CDR3 DNA is TGTGCCAGCAGCATTGCGGACAGGGGGTCCTACGAGCAGTACTTC. Protein sequence: CASSIADRGSYEQYF.

CDR3 in amino acids: CASSPRVMGEQFF. As DNA, the CDR3 is TGCGCCAGCAGCCCCCGAGTCATGGGGGAGCAGTTCTTC. The chain is built from TRBV4-3 and TRBJ2-1; D not resolved. This CDR3 spans 13 amino acids. V lost 4 bases, J lost 10 bases, and 14 bases lay in between. CDR1 is LGHNA, CDR2 YSLEER, per germline.

The V call is TRBV27, the J call TRBJ2-7; TRBD2 is a possible D gene (6 bases). The length of the CDR3 is 17 residues. The germline V gene has CDR1 MNHEY and CDR2 SMNVEV (reference sequence). V was shortened by 3 bases and J by 6 bases, with 24 bases between the two germline ends. CDR3 amino acids: CASSLAGLIRVGSEQYF. CDR3 in DNA: TGTGCCAGCAGTTTGGCGGGGCTAATCAGGGTGGGCTCCGAGCAGTACTTC.

In this sample, this clone turned up once. J is TRBJ1-6 and V is TRBV5-8; D is ambiguous. CDR1 and CDR2 (germline): SGHTS, YDEGEE. Between the trimmed V and J ends, which lost 4 bases and 7 bases, there was a span of 12 bases. There are 14 residues in the CDR3. DNA of the CDR3: TGTGCCAGCAGCCCTATAAGCGTCAATTCACCCCTCCACTTT. Translating it yields CASSPISVNSPLHF.

This chain links TRBV29-1 with TRBJ1-4; D perhaps matches TRBD1 (5 bases). The CDR3 covers 14 residues. Trimming took off 4 bases at V and 4 bases at J, with 13 bases between the two ends. Looked up from germline, CDR1 is SQVTM and CDR2 is ANQGSEA. As DNA, the CDR3 is TGCAGCGTTGTCGTCGGGGCCCTTAATGAAAAACTGTTTTTT. This sequence encodes CSVVVGALNEKLFF.